Presented here are 28 T cell receptor beta chains from one specimen sequenced in a study of shared clonotypes between healthy human individuals. Using immunoSEQ multiplex PCR, the repertoire was profiled, and TCRdb retains in-frame clones only, with some absent. This table holds 2.5 million or so clones, 85% to 95% found once. The material sequenced was naive CD4+ T cells sorted from blood. Described subset: CD45RA+ positively selected. The receptors here all came from a man between 18 and 29 years old in good health.

This clone occurred once. The chain links TRBV6-4 to TRBJ2-1, with 7 positions matching TRBD2. In germline, CDR1 is MRHNA, CDR2 SNTAGT. CDR3 length equals 14 residues. V lost 6 bases, J lost 4 bases, and 6 bases stayed unmatched. The CDR3 is CASSREAGYNEQFF. CDR3 coding DNA: TGTGCCAGCAGCCGGGAGGCTGGATACAATGAGCAGTTCTTC.

The CDR3 nucleotides read TGTGCCAGCATAGGGACCGGAAATCAGCCCCAGCATTTT. Its protein is CASIGTGNQPQHF. The genes are TRBV6-1 and TRBJ1-5; possibly TRBD1 for D (5 bases). V lost 7 bases and J 4 bases, leaving 11 bases between the germline ends. The CDR3 loop spans 13 amino acids. Germline values: CDR1 MNHNS, CDR2 SASEGT.

Points on this clone: In the same sample, other DNA sequences code for this CDR3. V gene TRBV18 combines with J gene TRBJ1-1; D gene uncertain. CDR1 and CDR2 from the germline V gene are KGHSH and LQKENI. This CDR3 comprises 14 residues. V lost 0 bases and J 4 bases, leaving 9 bases between the germline ends. CDR3 DNA: TGTGCCAGCTCACCACCGGCGGGAGGCACTGAAGCTTTCTTT. Protein product: CASSPPAGGTEAFF.

The rearrangement links TRBV20-1 to TRBJ1-1; no clear D. Germline loops: CDR1 DFQATT, CDR2 SNEGSKA (reference sequence). The CDR3 spans 11 residues. V lost 3 bases and J 4 bases, leaving 6 bases between the germline ends. Here the CDR3 DNA reads TGCAGTGCTAGCCGAGTCACTGAAGCTTTCTTT. This encodes CSASRVTEAFF.

This chain connects TRBV5-6 to TRBJ2-7, with D unresolved. Trimming pared 2 bases from V and 6 bases from J, leaving 9 bases between. Per germline, CDR1 SGHDT and CDR2 YYEEEE. The CDR3 contains 12 residues. The CDR3 loop reads CASSFRRTEQYF. DNA of the CDR3: TGTGCCAGCAGCTTCCGCAGGACCGAGCAGTACTTC.

The V and J genes are TRBV7-8 and TRBJ2-1; D remains ambiguous. The CDR3 totals 18 residues. Germline V gene data show CDR1 as SGHVS and CDR2 as FQNEAQ. Trimming stripped 2 bases from V and 9 bases from J, with 26 bases between. DNA for the CDR3: TGTGCCAGCAGCTTATACATAGGTTACTGGGCCACCACGGGTGAGCAGTTCTTC. Residues: CASSLYIGYWATTGEQFF.

The chain couples TRBV7-8 to TRBJ1-6, with D perhaps TRBD1 (5 bases). Trimming stripped 2 bases from V and 9 bases from J, with 14 bases between. This CDR3 has 15 residues. Per the germline V gene, CDR1 is SGHVS and CDR2 is FQNEAQ. CDR3 DNA: TGTGCCAGCAGCTTAAGCACAGGTTTAACTTCACCCCTCCACTTT. Residues: CASSLSTGLTSPLHF.

The chain is built from TRBV6-5 and TRBJ1-1, with D uncertain. The CDR3 has 11 amino acids. Germline-derived CDR1 and CDR2 are MNHEY and SVGAGI. Trimming stripped 6 bases from V and 11 bases from J, with 13 bases between. CDR3 nucleotides: TGTGCCAGCAGACTAGGGTTTATGGCTTTCTTT. Translated: CASRLGFMAFF.

Comments on this clone: This CDR3 is also generated by other DNA sequences in the sample. CDR3 region: CASSQAGETQYF. CDR3 coding DNA: TGCGCCAGCAGCCAAGCCGGAGAGACCCAGTACTTC. The chain recombines TRBV4-3 with TRBJ2-5; D call uncertain. In germline, CDR1 is LGHNA, CDR2 YSLEER. This CDR3 spans 12 amino acids. Trimming took off 1 base at V and 4 bases at J, with 4 bases between the two ends.

This clone was recorded only once. The chain combines TRBV7-3 with TRBJ2-1, with 13 bases that match TRBD2. Trimming took 5 bases from V and 9 from J; bases not matched to a gene: 10. The germline CDR1 and CDR2 sequences are SGHTA and FQGTGA. The CDR3 consists of 16 residues. This chain's CDR3 is CASSPPGLAGAREQFF. Written as DNA, the CDR3 is TGTGCCAGCAGCCCCCCCGGACTAGCGGGGGCTCGTGAGCAGTTCTTC.

This clone was seen a few times. The chain joins TRBV30 to TRBJ1-1; no definite D call. This CDR3 comprises 11 residues. V was cut by 4 bases and J by 4 bases, with 7 bases left in between. Germline loops: CDR1 GTSNPN, CDR2 SVGIG (reference sequence). The CDR3 protein is CAWTDPTEAFF. CDR3 bases: TGTGCCTGGACAGATCCCACTGAAGCTTTCTTT.

This clone occurred once. Other DNA sequences within the sample encode an identical CDR3. The V call is TRBV5-1, the J call TRBJ2-3; D possibly matches TRBD1 or TRBD2 (5 bases each). Germline CDR1 reads SGHRS; CDR2 reads YFSETQ. The V end was cut by 4 bases, the J end by 2 bases, with 11 bases between. The CDR3 runs 14 residues. CDR3 sequence: CASSPGTHTDTQYF. The CDR3 bases are TGCGCCAGCAGCCCTGGGACCCACACAGATACGCAGTATTTT.

The genes are TRBV10-3 and TRBJ2-7; no definite D call. Germline CDR1 is ENHRY and CDR2 is SYGVKD. V lost 10 bases to trimming and J lost 0 bases, with 16 bases between them. This CDR3 spans 14 amino acids. The CDR3 DNA reads as TGTGCCACCACCCACTGGGCCGACTCCTACGAGCAGTACTTC. This gives the protein CATTHWADSYEQYF.

The chain couples TRBV11-3 to TRBJ2-3, with D perhaps matching TRBD2 (6 bases). Between the trimmed V and J ends, which lost 2 bases and 2 bases, there was a span of 11 bases. The germline V gene has CDR1 SGHNT and CDR2 YENEEA. The CDR3 extends over 15 amino acids. CDR3 sequence reads: CASSLNGEVTDTQYF. CDR3 DNA: TGTGCCAGCAGCTTAAATGGGGAGGTCACAGATACGCAGTATTTT.

This chain connects TRBV18 to TRBJ2-7; possible D gene TRBD2, 5 bases. The V and J ends lost 3 bases and 3 bases respectively, with 12 bases between them. The V gene's germline CDR1 is KGHSH and CDR2 LQKENI. The CDR3 length is 14 residues. Written as DNA, the CDR3 is TGTGCCAGCTCACCCTCGGAGGACGGCTACGAGCAGTACTTC. Amino acids: CASSPSEDGYEQYF.

The gene calls are TRBV6-5 and TRBJ2-5; D is possibly TRBD2 (5 bases). CDR1 is MNHEY and CDR2 is SVGAGI in the germline V gene. CDR3 size: 11 residues. V gave up 6 bases and J gave up 5 bases, with 7 bases separating them. The CDR3 is CASRGGETQYF. CDR3 nucleotide sequence: TGTGCCAGCAGGGGCGGGGAGACCCAGTACTTC.

Concerning this clone itself: Other DNA variants within this sample encode the same CDR3. The chain is built from TRBV7-2 and TRBJ2-3; 9 positions match TRBD2. Germline V gene data show CDR1 as SGHTA and CDR2 as FQGNSA. The CDR3 spans 16 residues. Trimming removed 3 bases from V and 0 bases from J; junction bases left unmatched: 4. The CDR3: CASSLGGGASTDTQYF. The CDR3 DNA sequence: TGTGCCAGCAGCTTGGGCGGGGGGGCTAGCACAGATACGCAGTATTTT.

This chain connects TRBV6-4 to TRBJ2-1; D perhaps matches TRBD1 (5 bases). CDR1 is MRHNA and CDR2 is SNTAGT in the germline V gene. V lost 1 base and J 0 bases, leaving 10 bases between the germline ends. The CDR3 has 16 amino acids. As DNA, the CDR3 is TGTGCCAGCAGTGACTACAGGACAAGCTCCTACAATGAGCAGTTCTTC. Its translation: CASSDYRTSSYNEQFF.

CDR3 amino acids: CASQPGGVSYEQYF. In DNA form, the CDR3 reads TGTGCCAGCCAACCGGGGGGAGTCTCCTACGAGCAGTACTTC. V and J are TRBV6-6 and TRBJ2-7, with 7 positions matching TRBD2. V was clipped by 8 bases and J by 0 bases; unmatched bases: 7. The CDR3 sequence is 14 residues long. In germline, CDR1 is MNHNY, CDR2 SVGAGI (reference sequence).

The rearrangement uses TRBV6-1 and TRBJ2-2; D is ambiguous. Between the trimmed V and J ends, which lost 3 bases and 0 bases, there was a span of 8 bases. The length of the CDR3 is 15 residues. The germline gives CDR1 MNHNS, CDR2 SASEGT. The CDR3 sequence is CASSDKGTNTGELFF. DNA of the CDR3: TGTGCCAGCAGTGACAAGGGTACGAACACCGGGGAGCTGTTTTTT.

The table lists this clone with a few counts. The gene calls are TRBV5-1 and TRBJ1-2, with a weak D call TRBD1 (6 bases). This CDR3 has 13 residues. V was pared by 2 bases and J by 6 bases, with 11 bases between. Per germline, CDR1 SGHRS and CDR2 YFSETQ. The CDR3 loop is CASSFSGDHGYTF. The DNA of the CDR3 is TGCGCCAGCAGCTTCTCAGGGGACCATGGCTACACCTTC.

The rearrangement joins TRBV10-2 to TRBJ2-7; 12 nucleotides agree with TRBD2. Trimming cost V 5 bases and J 0 bases; bases outside gene matches: 5. The CDR3 totals 16 residues. Looked up from germline, CDR1 is WSHSY and CDR2 is SAAADI. The CDR3 nucleotides are TGCGCCAGCAGTCCGAAACTAGCGGGGGGCTCCTACGAGCAGTACTTC. It translates to CASSPKLAGGSYEQYF.

In the case of this clone: Other DNA sequences in this sample translate to the same CDR3. V and J are TRBV20-1 and TRBJ1-1, with D perhaps matching TRBD1 (6 bases). The CDR3 length is 11 residues. Germline V gene sequence: CDR1 DFQATT, CDR2 SNEGSKA (reference sequence). Trimming left V 3 bases short and J 7 bases short, with 9 bases between. DNA for the CDR3: TGCAGTGCTAGGGGGGGCATTGAAGCTTTCTTT. Translation gives CSARGGIEAFF.

The V gene is TRBV6-1, the J gene TRBJ1-5, with D unresolved. Germline CDR1 MNHNS, CDR2 SASEGT. This CDR3 spans 15 amino acids. Trimming pared 6 bases from V and 0 bases from J, leaving 12 bases between. The CDR3 nucleotides are TGTGCCAGCAGCATAGAGCTTTATAGCAATCAGCCCCAGCATTTT. Translated, it gives CASSIELYSNQPQHF.

In regard to this clone: This sample includes further DNA sequences coding for the same CDR3. The rearrangement uses TRBV5-1 and TRBJ2-5, with D tentatively TRBD1 or TRBD2 (5 bases each). V lost 3 bases, J lost 2 bases, and 8 bases lay in between. The CDR3 sequence is 13 residues long. The germline V gene encodes CDR1 SGHRS and CDR2 YFSETQ. The CDR3 DNA reads TGCGCCAGCAGCTCTGGGGGACAAGAGACCCAGTACTTC. It specifies CASSSGGQETQYF.

This sequence joins TRBV4-3 and TRBJ2-5; D perhaps matches TRBD1 (6 bases). The J call may be incorrect, as the DNA end agrees better with TRBJ2-7. This CDR3 has 14 residues. CDR1 LGHNA and CDR2 YSLEER come from the germline V gene. DNA for the CDR3: TGCGCCAGCAGCCTGGCCAGGGGCCCCTACGAGCAGTACTTC. Translation: CASSLARGPYEQYF.

The chain joins TRBV27 to TRBJ2-3; 7 bases align to TRBD1. Germline V gene sequence: CDR1 MNHEY, CDR2 SMNVEV (reference sequence). CDR3 length: 14 residues. Trimming cost V 6 bases and J 1 base; bases outside gene matches: 4. The chain's CDR3 is CASSRDSGTDTQYF. In DNA form, the CDR3 reads TGTGCCAGCAGCCGGGACAGCGGCACAGATACGCAGTATTTT.

CDR3: CASSPGDLSYGYTF. The CDR3 nucleotides are TGTGCCAGCAGCCCCGGGGACTTGTCGTATGGCTACACCTTC. V is TRBV6-5 and J is TRBJ1-2; D is possibly TRBD1 (5 bases). Germline CDR1 MNHEY, CDR2 SVGAGI. Trimming removed 6 bases at V and 5 bases at J, with 16 bases between. This CDR3 is built from 14 residues.